These 25 T cell receptor beta chains share one sample of origin, sequenced in a study of T cell clonality in common variable immunodeficiency. TCRdb keeps only in-frame clones here, not all; method: immunoSEQ multiplex PCR. This set yields approximately 40,000 clones and no singletons; the top ten hold less than 11%. What was sequenced was peripheral blood mononuclear cells. Receptors were obtained from a person between 18 and 70 years old in good health.

There are many counts of this clone. With the read ending 3 residues before the CDR3 end, the germline J gene is used to fill in that end. The chain uses TRBV5-1 and TRBJ2-3, with D possibly matching TRBD2 (7 bases). Germline CDR1 SGHRS, CDR2 YFSETQ. V was shortened by 4 bases and J by 6 bases, with 12 bases between the two germline ends. This CDR3 is built from 13 residues. The CDR3 is CASSLPGGDTQYF. Incomplete CDR3 DNA: TGCGCCAGCAGCCTTCCGGGGGGCGATACG.

The table lists this clone with many counts. The read stops 3 residues short of the end of the CDR3; the missing end is completed from the germline J gene. The V call is TRBV19, the J call TRBJ2-7; TRBD1 agrees at 11 bases. V lost 8 bases and J lost 5; bases outside the gene matches: 8. The germline V gene encodes CDR1 LNHDA and CDR2 SQIVND (reference sequence). The CDR3 is 14 residues long. Partial CDR3 DNA: TGTGCCAGTCGACCGGGACAGGGGGTCCACGAG. Its protein product is CASRPGQGVHE. The full-length CDR3 reads as CASRPGQGVHEQYF.

The sample holds many counts of this clone. The sequenced fragment ends 3 residues before the CDR3 boundary, so the rest is inferred from the germline J gene. The chain is built from TRBV7-3 and TRBJ2-1; 9 bases line up with TRBD2. V was clipped by 3 bases and J by 4 bases; unmatched bases: 10. There are 17 residues in the CDR3. In germline, CDR1 is SGHTA, CDR2 FQGTGA. CDR3 sequence reads: CASSLAGGGARYNEQFF. CDR3 DNA (partial): TGTGCCAGCAGCTTGGCAGGCGGGGGGGCTCGGTACAATGAG.

This clone showed up many times. The CDR3 end falls 3 residues outside the read, so it is completed with the germline J gene. The chain joins TRBV4-1 to TRBJ2-7; tentatively, D is TRBD1 (6 bases). CDR3 length equals 16 residues. Germline-derived CDR1 and CDR2 are MGHRA and YSYEKL. The V gene lost 0 bases and the J gene lost 4 bases, with 16 bases spanning the gap. The CDR3 region is CASSQDWQGNLYEQYF. The sequenced part of the CDR3 DNA is TGCGCCAGCAGCCAAGATTGGCAGGGGAATTTGTACGAG.

This clone has a count of ten or more. The read falls 3 residues short of the CDR3 end, and the missing part is taken from the germline J gene. The chain links TRBV19 to TRBJ2-1; a weak D match, TRBD1 (6 bases). V dropped 5 bases and J dropped 8 bases, with 25 bases sitting between them. The germline CDR1 and CDR2 sequences are LNHDA and SQIVND (reference sequence). The CDR3 is made up of 17 amino acids. CDR3 bases read: TGTGCCAGTAGTTCAACCCGACGGGGTCAGGGGATCCATGAG. This gives the protein CASSSTRRGQGIHE. The full CDR3 protein is CASSSTRRGQGIHEQFF.

This clone has a count of ten or more. The read ends 3 residues before the CDR3 terminus; that terminus is restored from the germline J gene. The genes are TRBV7-9 and TRBJ1-1; D is unresolved. The CDR3 runs to 15 residues. V lost 5 bases to trimming and J lost 1 base, with 14 bases between them. Germline-derived CDR1 and CDR2 are SEHNR and FQNEAQ (reference sequence). The sequenced CDR3 bases are TGTGCCAGCAGCGCCCCCCGGGTGGGGAACACTGAA. This gives the protein CASSAPRVGNTE. The CDR3 in its entirety is CASSAPRVGNTEAFF. The full variable domain, in which reference TRBV7-9 and TRBJ1-1 provide the parts outside the CDR3, is DTGVSQNPRHKITKRGQNVTFRCDPISEHNRLYWYRQTLGQGPEFLTYFQNEAQLEKSRLLSDRFSAERPKGSFSTLEIQRTEQGDSAMYLCASSAPRVGNTEAFFGQGTRLTVV.

In this sample, this clone turned up many times. From the germline J gene comes the end of the CDR3, since the read stops 3 residues before it. This chain uses TRBV5-1 with TRBJ2-3; 14 bases are a match to TRBD2. The CDR3 has 18 amino acids. V dropped 4 bases and J dropped 3; count of bases not matched to a gene: 10. The germline V gene encodes CDR1 SGHRS and CDR2 YFSETQ. Partial CDR3 DNA: TGCGCCAGCAGCCTTTCTATTGGGACTAGCGGGGGAACAGATACG. Translation gives CASSLSIGTSGGTDT. The full-length CDR3 reads as CASSLSIGTSGGTDTQYF.

This clone showed up many times. With the read ending 3 residues before the CDR3 end, the germline J gene is used to fill in that end. This chain links TRBV7-9 with TRBJ1-1; D remains ambiguous. This CDR3 is 14 amino acids long. Trimming cost V 1 base and J 0 bases, with 6 bases left between them. CDR1 and CDR2 (germline): SEHNR, FQNEAQ (reference sequence). CDR3 protein: CASSLEGMNTEAFF. Incomplete CDR3 DNA: TGTGCCAGCAGCTTAGAGGGCATGAACACTGAA.

This clone was observed many times. The read stops 3 residues short of the end of the CDR3; the missing end is completed from the germline J gene. The rearrangement joins TRBV5-6 to TRBJ1-2, with D possibly TRBD1 on 5 matching bases. CDR3 length: 15 amino acids. Germline CDR1 is SGHDT and CDR2 is YYEEEE. The ends were cut back, 2 bases at V and 4 bases at J, with 15 bases in the middle. CDR3 amino acids: CASSFPSPGGYGYTF. The covered CDR3 bases are TGTGCCAGCAGCTTCCCCTCCCCGGGGGGCTATGGC.

This clone was detected ten times or more. The read comes to an end 3 residues before the CDR3 does, leaving the germline J gene to fill in the end. The rearrangement uses TRBV4-1 and TRBJ1-4; D not certain. The ends were cut back, 2 bases at V and 8 bases at J, with 15 bases in the middle. CDR1 and CDR2 from the germline V gene are MGHRA and YSYEKL. The CDR3 spans 15 residues. CDR3 in amino acids: CASSQRPQEREKLFF. Incomplete CDR3 DNA: TGCGCCAGCAGCCAAAGGCCCCAGGAGAGGGAAAAA.

This clone appeared many times. CDR3 DNA, as far as it was read: TGTGCCAGCAGCGCCGGGACAGGGGGGGAAAAA. Its translation is CASSAGTGGEK. The CDR3 in full is CASSAGTGGEKLFF. The chain uses TRBV7-8 and TRBJ1-4; TRBD1 aligns across 11 bases. Read sequence stops 3 residues before the CDR3 end, and the germline J gene provides the missing end. Germline V gives CDR1 SGHVS, CDR2 FQNEAQ. With V trimmed by 5 bases and J by 8 bases, 4 bases remained unmatched. This CDR3 spans 14 amino acids.

This clone was counted ten times or more. The missing CDR3 end, 3 residues past where the read stops, is filled in from the germline J gene. The chain links TRBV11-2 to TRBJ2-7; 8 bases align to TRBD2. The trim removed 5 bases at V and 6 bases at J, leaving 9 bases unmatched. CDR3 length: 14 residues. CDR1 is SGHAT, CDR2 FQNNGV, per germline. CDR3 sequence: CASSLHGGVREQYF. CDR3 DNA (partial): TGTGCCAGCAGCCTTCACGGGGGGGTGCGCGAG.

This clone has a count of ten or more. Read coverage stops 3 residues before the CDR3 terminus; the germline J gene supplies the remainder. The chain has TRBV7-9 and TRBJ1-1; D unresolved. The CDR3 totals 14 residues. V lost 6 bases and J 3 bases, leaving 14 bases between the germline ends. The germline V gene has CDR1 SEHNR and CDR2 FQNEAQ (reference sequence). The CDR3 sequence is CASRSIGGDTEAFF. The CDR3 bases that were read are TGTGCCAGCAGGAGCATCGGCGGAGACACTGAA. Full variable domain (outside the CDR3, taken from reference TRBV7-9 and TRBJ1-1): DTGVSQNPRHKITKRGQNVTFRCDPISEHNRLYWYRQTLGQGPEFLTYFQNEAQLEKSRLLSDRFSAERPKGSFSTLEIQRTEQGDSAMYLCASRSIGGDTEAFFGQGTRLTVV.

This clone was counted many times. With the read ending 3 residues before the CDR3 end, the germline J gene is used to fill in that end. V is TRBV12-3 or TRBV12-4 and J is TRBJ1-2, with a tentative D call TRBD1 (5 bases). V was cut by 2 bases and J by 3 bases, with 7 bases left in between. The CDR3 runs to 13 residues. The CDR3 bases that were read are TGTGCCAGCAGTTTATGGGGGGACTATGGC. As protein: CASSLWGDYG. In full, the CDR3 reads CASSLWGDYGYTF.

This clone was found many times. The read terminates 3 residues before the CDR3 end, so the remaining end is supplied by the germline J gene. The chain couples TRBV6-4 to TRBJ1-1, with a weak D call TRBD1 (6 bases). The CDR3 spans 18 residues. The V end was cut by 2 bases, the J end by 1 base, with 20 bases between. Germline assignment: CDR1 MRHNA and CDR2 SNTAGT. The covered CDR3 bases are TGTGCCAGCAGTGACACCGGACAGTTAGGGCGGAAGAACACTGAA. It encodes CASSDTGQLGRKNTE. The full CDR3 protein reads CASSDTGQLGRKNTEAFF.

This clone was observed many times. The read ends 3 residues early relative to the CDR3; the germline J gene fills the gap. The rearrangement joins TRBV7-2 to TRBJ1-2; D is undetermined. CDR3 size: 13 residues. The V end was cut by 11 bases, the J end by 4 bases, with 17 bases between. Per the germline V gene, CDR1 is SGHTA and CDR2 is FQGNSA. The sequenced part of the CDR3 DNA is TGTGCCGGCCGTGGAGGGCTGAGCTATGGC. Translating gives CAGRGGLSYG. The CDR3 as a whole reads CAGRGGLSYGYTF.

This clone has a count of ten or more. One junction end does not reproduce the germline sequence, and a read error may be involved. The read comes to an end 3 residues before the CDR3 does, leaving the germline J gene to fill in the end. The V and J genes are TRBV2 and TRBJ2-5; 13 bases are shared with TRBD2. CDR3 size: 15 residues. Germline V gives CDR1 SNHLY, CDR2 FYNNEI. The part of the CDR3 DNA that was read is TGTGCCAGCAGCGAAGGGACTAGCGGGATAGAGACC. It encodes CASSEGTSGIET. The full-length CDR3 reads as CASSEGTSGIETQYF.

This clone was detected ten times or more. The CDR3 goes on 3 residues after the read ends, and that part is filled in from the germline J gene. V usage is TRBV28 and J usage is TRBJ1-1; the match to TRBD1 covers 11 bases. Germline V gene sequence: CDR1 MDHEN, CDR2 SYDVKM. The CDR3 spans 15 residues. V lost 6 bases to trimming and J lost 5 bases; unmatched junction nucleotides: 8. The part of the CDR3 DNA that was read is TGTGCCAGCAGGACCCCGGGACAGGGGGGGACTGAA. Its translation is CASRTPGQGGTE. In full, the CDR3 is CASRTPGQGGTEAFF.

As for this clone: The read halts 3 residues ahead of the CDR3 end, with the missing end drawn from the germline J gene. The rearrangement uses TRBV5-1 and TRBJ2-1, with 8 bases fitting TRBD2. V was pared by 4 bases and J by 2 bases, with 5 bases of the junction left unmatched. From germline, CDR1 is SGHRS and CDR2 YFSETQ. This CDR3 contains 15 residues. CDR3 protein: CASSPSGSPYNEQFF. Partial CDR3 DNA: TGCGCCAGCAGCCCAAGCGGGAGTCCCTACAATGAG. Supplemented by reference TRBV5-1 and TRBJ2-1, the full variable domain reads KAGVTQTPRYLIKTRGQQVTLSCSPISGHRSVSWYQQTPGQGLQFLFEYFSETQRNKGNFPGRFSGRQFSNSRSEMNVSTLELGDSALYLCASSPSGSPYNEQFFGPGTRLTVL.

This clone was picked up many times. The read terminates 3 residues before the CDR3 end, so the remaining end is supplied by the germline J gene. The chain uses TRBV28 and TRBJ1-5; the match to TRBD1 covers 8 bases. From germline, CDR1 is MDHEN and CDR2 SYDVKM. The CDR3 consists of 15 residues. V dropped 4 bases and J dropped 2; count of bases not matched to a gene: 4. Here the CDR3 reads CASSSPTGGNQPQHF. CDR3 DNA, as far as it was read: TGTGCCAGCAGTTCCCCGACAGGGGGCAATCAGCCC.

This clone occurred many times. The read stops 3 residues short of the end of the CDR3; the missing end is completed from the germline J gene. The chain couples TRBV5-4 to TRBJ2-5; 7 bases agree with TRBD2. The junction had 11 bases not matched to a gene; V was cut back by 4 bases and J by 5 bases. The CDR3 contains 15 residues. CDR1 SGHNT and CDR2 YYREEE come from the germline V gene (reference sequence). Here the CDR3 reads CASSADTTSLETQYF. CDR3 DNA (partial): TGTGCCAGCAGCGCGGACACGACTAGCTTGGAGACC.

This clone was seen repeatedly, ten times or more. Partial CDR3 DNA: TGTGCCACCAGTCTTAGCGGGAGAAGCCACGAG. It encodes CATSLSGRSHE. The entire CDR3 is CATSLSGRSHEQYF. The chain uses TRBV24-1 and TRBJ2-7, with 9 bases aligning to TRBD2. Sequencing ends 3 residues short of the CDR3 end; the germline J gene provides the rest. The CDR3 sequence is 14 residues long. The trim removed 6 bases at V and 5 bases at J, leaving 7 bases unmatched. The germline V gene has CDR1 KGHDR and CDR2 SFDVKD.

Many counts were recorded for this clone. The CDR3 extends 3 residues past the end of the read, so its final part is completed from the germline J gene. The chain is built from TRBV10-3 and TRBJ2-1, with D perhaps matching TRBD2 (6 bases). This CDR3 is 11 amino acids long. CDR1 ENHRY and CDR2 SYGVKD come from the germline V gene. The V end lost 7 bases, the J end lost 9 bases, and 10 bases lay between the germline ends. This chain's CDR3 is CAIKSGVEQFF. The CDR3 DNA, read in part, is TGTGCCATCAAATCGGGGGTTGAG.

This clone was found a few times. One end of the junction does not line up with germline, which may come from a read error. The CDR3 end is not reached by the read, which stops 3 residues before it; the germline J gene fills it in. This sequence joins TRBV6-2 or TRBV6-3 and TRBJ2-3, with no clear D. CDR1 is MNHEY and CDR2 is SVGEGT in the germline V gene. The CDR3 length is 12 residues. The part of the CDR3 DNA that was read is TGTGCCAGCAGTTACTCGGCAGAGACG. Amino acids: CASSYSAET. The whole CDR3 reads CASSYSAETQYF.

This clone was detected ten times or more. The read terminates 3 residues ahead of where the CDR3 ends, so the germline J gene completes it. The J gene is TRBJ1-1, the V gene TRBV5-1, with 7 bases that match TRBD1. The CDR3 runs to 15 residues. The V gene's germline CDR1 is SGHRS and CDR2 YFSETQ. Trimming took 1 base from V and 1 from J; bases not matched to a gene: 4. CDR3 DNA, as far as it was read: TGCGCCAGCAGCTTGATGACAGGGACGAACACTGAA. Its protein product is CASSLMTGTNTE. The full CDR3 is CASSLMTGTNTEAFF. The full variable domain, its missing parts supplied by reference TRBV5-1 and TRBJ1-1, is KAGVTQTPRYLIKTRGQQVTLSCSPISGHRSVSWYQQTPGQGLQFLFEYFSETQRNKGNFPGRFSGRQFSNSRSEMNVSTLELGDSALYLCASSLMTGTNTEAFFGQGTRLTVV.